This T cell receptor (beta chain) was sequenced in a study of shared clonotypes between healthy human individuals. Healthy HIV-negative adults with no recent acute infections or vaccinations were recruited as donors. Regarding this clone: Its target is unknown.

Losses at the gene ends were 3 bases for V and 0 bases for J; bases not matched to a gene: 9. In germline, CDR1 is SGHAT, CDR2 FQNNGV. The CDR3 contains 18 residues. Study-level points and caveats: Clonotypes that were shared across four donors made up roughly 5% of naive CD4 clonotypes.

The method was immunoSEQ multiplex PCR; TCRdb's version includes in-frame clones alone and lacks a portion of them. The sample includes 1.5 million to 1.9 million clones, 95% to 99% of them seen just once. V is TRBV11-2 and J is TRBJ2-7, with 12 bases aligning to TRBD2. This TCR was sampled from a man aged 25 to 45 in good health. The sample taken for sequencing was naive CD4+ T cells sorted from blood. The subset here: CD45RA+ positively selected. CDR3 coding DNA: TGTGCCAGCAGCTTGGTTAGGACTAGCGGGATCCACTCCTACGAGCAGTACTTC. It specifies CASSLVRTSGIHSYEQYF.